The following is a TCR beta chain sequence with its context. Its target is not known. A quantitative 5'-RACE method, one with molecular barcodes, was used to make TCR beta libraries. One entry per CDR3 protein, called by TCRdb with MiXCR from the 5' RACE reads. Among about 340,000 distinct CDR3 sequences listed, roughly 14% were seen once. The data were obtained in a study of CD8 T cells in ankylosing spondylitis. Study-level findings and limits: Several of the motif variants were reported before in synovial fluid and blood from reactive arthritis.

With V trimmed by 4 bases and J by 4 bases, 7 bases remained unmatched. Germline assignment: CDR1 SGHRS and CDR2 YFSETQ. The CDR3 is 14 residues long. The chain has TRBV5-1 and TRBJ2-7; 8 bases match TRBD1. The sample consisted of blood, either unsorted or a sorted T cell fraction (not recorded which). The source of this sequence is a male donor with ankylosing spondylitis or in good health (not recorded which). The chain's CDR3 is CASSEGQVLYEQYF. CDR3 nucleotides: TGCGCCAGCAGCGAGGGACAGGTGTTATACGAGCAGTACTTC. The complete variable domain, with remaining parts taken from reference TRBV5-1 and TRBJ2-7, reads KAGVTQTPRYLIKTRGQQVTLSCSPISGHRSVSWYQQTPGQGLQFLFEYFSETQRNKGNFPGRFSGRQFSNSRSEMNVSTLELGDSALYLCASSEGQVLYEQYFGPGTRLTVT.